The subject of this entry is one T cell receptor beta chain. Generated by immunoSEQ multiplex PCR, the TCRdb table keeps only in-frame clones and is missing some. This sample carries fewer than 250,000 clones, with roughly 2% going to the ten biggest clones. These data originate in a study of control samples from healthy donors and cancer patients. Looked up from germline, CDR1 is MGHRA and CDR2 is YSYEKL. The V and J ends lost 1 base and 6 bases, in that order; junction bases with no gene match: 14. This CDR3 spans 18 amino acids. This clonotype was obtained from a woman aged 25 to 39 in good health. The chain combines TRBV4-1 with TRBJ2-1, with 8 positions matching TRBD2. Sequences were obtained from blood. CDR3 in amino acids: CASSQGPSGTRSSNEQFF. The CDR3 DNA is TGCGCCAGCAGCCAAGGTCCCTCCGGGACTAGATCATCCAATGAGCAGTTCTTC.